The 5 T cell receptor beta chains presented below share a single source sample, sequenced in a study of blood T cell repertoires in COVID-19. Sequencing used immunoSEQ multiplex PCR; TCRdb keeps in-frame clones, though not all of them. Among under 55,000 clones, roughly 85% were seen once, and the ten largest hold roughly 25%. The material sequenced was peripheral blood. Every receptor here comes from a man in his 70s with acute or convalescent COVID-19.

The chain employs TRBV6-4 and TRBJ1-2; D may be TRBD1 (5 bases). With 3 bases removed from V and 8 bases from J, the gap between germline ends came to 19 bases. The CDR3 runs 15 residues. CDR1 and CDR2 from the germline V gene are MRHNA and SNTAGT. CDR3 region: CASSEGRGIIGGYTF. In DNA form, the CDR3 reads TGTGCCAGCAGTGAGGGGAGGGGAATAATCGGGGGCTACACCTTC.

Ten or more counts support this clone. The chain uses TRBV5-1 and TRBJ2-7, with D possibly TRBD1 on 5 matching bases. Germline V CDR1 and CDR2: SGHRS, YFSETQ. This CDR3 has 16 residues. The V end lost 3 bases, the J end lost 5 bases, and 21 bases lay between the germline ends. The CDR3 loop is CASSSDDPGWGHEQYF. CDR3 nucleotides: TGCGCCAGCAGCTCGGATGACCCCGGGTGGGGCCACGAGCAGTACTTC.

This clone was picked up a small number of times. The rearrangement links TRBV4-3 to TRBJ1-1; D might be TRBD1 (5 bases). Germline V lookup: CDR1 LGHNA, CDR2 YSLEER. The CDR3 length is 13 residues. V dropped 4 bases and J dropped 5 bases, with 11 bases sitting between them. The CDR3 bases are TGCGCCAGCAGCCGGGAAGGGGCGACTGAAGCTTTCTTT. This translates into CASSREGATEAFF.

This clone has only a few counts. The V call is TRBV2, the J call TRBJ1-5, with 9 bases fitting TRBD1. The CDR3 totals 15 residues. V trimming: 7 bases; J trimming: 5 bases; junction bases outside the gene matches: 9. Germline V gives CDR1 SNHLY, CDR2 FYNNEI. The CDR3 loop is CASKSGTGSYQPQHF. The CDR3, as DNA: TGTGCCAGCAAATCCGGGACAGGGAGTTATCAGCCCCAGCATTTT.

As DNA, the CDR3 is TGCAGCGTTGTGACAGGGAAAGTCTCCGGGGAGCTGTTTTTT. It yields the protein CSVVTGKVSGELFF. The chain couples TRBV29-1 to TRBJ2-2; 7 nucleotides agree with TRBD1. Trimming at V came to 4 bases and at J to 6 bases, leaving 8 bases not matched to a gene. This CDR3 has 14 amino acids. Germline values: CDR1 SQVTM, CDR2 ANQGSEA.